This T cell receptor (beta chain) is drawn from a study of CD8 T cells in Susac syndrome. CDR1 and CDR2 (germline): SEHNR, FQNEAQ (reference sequence). Trimming cost V 8 bases and J 0 bases; bases outside gene matches: 3. This CDR3 is built from 13 residues. RNA was extracted with the RNeasy kit, and a quantity of roughly 0.5 to 1 ug was reverse transcribed using random hexamers. TCRdb re-called the immunoSEQ multiplex PCR reads through MiXCR, storing one row per CDR3 protein. Altogether approximately 46,000 distinct CDR3 sequences are present, about 91% being singletons, with the ten largest covering about 0.41%. From blood CD8+ and CD4+ T cells, TCR beta sequences were generated. Bulk CD8+ and CD4+ cells came from magnetic negative isolation; CD8+ TEMRA by FACS.

This sequence joins TRBV7-9 and TRBJ2-5, with 7 bases lining up with TRBD1. This clonotype was obtained from a human donor in good health. Sequenced sample: CD8+ T cells from PBMCs. Here the CDR3 reads CASLGQYQETQYF. The CDR3 DNA follows: TGTGCCAGCTTGGGACAGTACCAAGAGACCCAGTACTTC.